This entry concerns a single TCR beta chain. This clone turned up a few times. It lacks a known antigen. The record has no base qualities; no much larger clone is one base away. The sample comes from a study of blood T cell repertoires in COVID-19 (dated by TCRdb to 2018 to 2020). About the study as a whole: Samples covering the acute and convalescent phases of COVID-19 were provided by collaborators in the United States, Italy and Spain. A de-identified subject ID, COVID-19 status, age in years and sex were almost always included in the sample metadata. Where HLA class I and class II types were available, the types were taken from metadata supplied by the sample provider, not from assay-based typing. A freely available public database, intended as a resource for researchers studying the immune response to SARS-CoV-2, is where the repertoires were released. The material from the prospective study consisted of cDNA or gDNA derived from T cells, B-cell-depleted T cells, or PBMCs. Samples were obtained from the ongoing ImmuneRACE study (first 160 participants) and from some 1,200 subjects provided by 6 global collaborators. The dataset comprised deeply sampled blood TCRbeta repertoires from subjects exposed to, actively infected with, or recovered from COVID-19.

V lost 6 bases and J lost 1 base; the stretch between them is 9 bases long. Including cysteine and phenylalanine, the CDR3 has 13 amino acids. Only CDR3 DNA is held: 39 bases, read in frame from base 1. The germline V gene (reference sequence) sets CDR1 to MNHNY and CDR2 to SVGAGI. Samples from volunteer blood donors who had recovered from COVID-19 were contributed by a second Seattle source. The collaborating institutions used their own protocols to collect whole blood in K2EDTA tubes. For TCRbeta analysis, collaborators shipped samples in one of three forms: frozen whole blood, isolated PBMCs, or DNA extracted from either of those sample types. TCRbeta CDR3 regions were amplified from genomic DNA using the immunoSEQ Assay, a bias-controlled multiplex PCR. The paper's processing steps were these. The number of nucleated cells in each sample was estimated by amplification of reference gene primers within the assay. To quantify the absolute abundance of each unique TCRbeta CDR3 rearrangement, sequence reads were collapsed and filtered. Productive Simpson clonality was computed per sample as the square root of Simpson's diversity index over productive rearrangements. TCRdb took over this immuneACCESS table, retaining in-frame rearrangements with V and J assigned. Such tables are incomplete; in checked studies, under half of the missing clones stem from an unresolved V gene, and the remainder is unexplained. V and J calls and clone size come straight from that table; D and trimming were deduced from the DNA. This sample is represented by roughly 250,000 clones; roughly 90% of them were singletons. The ten largest clones represent under 2.5% of the sample.

Points the paper makes about the study in general: Clinical and demographic metadata were provided uncurated, with the amount varying by source and participant.

This chain is built from TRBV6-6 and TRBJ1-1; the D gene is not confidently resolved. Material for sequencing was peripheral blood. This TCR was sampled from a woman aged 40 to 49 who had recovered from COVID-19. The DNA reads as follows: TGTGCCAGCAGCTTACTCCCGAACACTGAAGCTTTCTTT. Translation gives CASSLLPNTEAFF.